The text below deals with one TCR beta chain. The antigen is undetermined. This PCR relied on a set of 60 Vbeta primers and 13 Jbeta primers. Profiled with immunoSEQ multiplex PCR; TCRdb holds only in-frame clones, not every one. The table records approximately 140,000 clones, just under 85% of them present only once. The CDR3 runs 13 residues. V lost 9 bases to trimming and J lost 4 bases, with 15 bases between them. Germline CDR1 is ENHRY and CDR2 is SYGVKD. The record originates from a study of cytomegalovirus exposure and HLA in healthy donors. Study-level findings and limits: According to reports, the classifier identified cytomegalovirus status with high specificity and sensitivity.

Material for sequencing was PBMCs. The clonotype originates from a middle-aged man in good health and CMV-seropositive. The chain employs TRBV10-3 and TRBJ1-1, with a tentative D call TRBD1 (6 bases). The CDR3 is CAMGRGIVTEAFF. Written as DNA, the CDR3 is TGTGCCATGGGGAGGGGGATAGTCACTGAAGCTTTCTTT.